The 11 T cell receptor beta chains listed next were all sequenced from one sample in a study of cytotoxic CD8 clonotypes in ibrutinib-treated CLL. Profiled with immunoSEQ multiplex PCR; TCRdb holds only in-frame clones, not every one. The sample lists tens of thousands of clones, around four fifths occurring once. The sequencing here drew on PBMCs, taken after 24 months of ibrutinib treatment. The source is a human donor with chronic lymphocytic leukemia.

J is TRBJ2-7 and V is TRBV4-2; D might be TRBD2 (6 bases). CDR1 is LGHNA, CDR2 YNFKEQ, per germline. Trimming took 0 bases from V and 0 from J, leaving 12 bases between them. The CDR3 is made up of 16 amino acids. The CDR3 loop is CASSQEVADSSYEQYF. The DNA of the CDR3 is TGTGCCAGCAGCCAAGAGGTAGCGGATAGCTCCTACGAGCAGTACTTC.

The CDR3 protein is CASSMTSGRSNEQFF. The CDR3 nucleotides read TGCGCCAGCAGCATGACTAGCGGGAGATCCAATGAGCAGTTCTTC. The V call is TRBV5-1, the J call TRBJ2-1, with 12 bases that match TRBD2. This CDR3 spans 15 amino acids. Trimming at V came to 4 bases and at J to 6 bases, leaving 5 bases not matched to a gene. CDR1 is SGHRS, CDR2 YFSETQ, per germline.

The chain is built from TRBV19 and TRBJ2-3; 11 positions agree with TRBD2. The germline V gene has CDR1 LNHDA and CDR2 SQIVND (reference sequence). The CDR3 contains 15 residues. Trimming removed 5 bases from V and 6 bases from J; junction bases left unmatched: 7. The CDR3 loop reads CASSRGSGRVDTQYF. The CDR3 DNA reads TGTGCCAGTAGTCGAGGTAGCGGGAGGGTGGATACGCAGTATTTT.

CDR3 region: CAWSETVQYNEQFF. CDR3 coding DNA: TGTGCCTGGAGTGAGACGGTACAGTACAATGAGCAGTTCTTC. This chain connects TRBV30 to TRBJ2-1; D not resolved. The germline V gene encodes CDR1 GTSNPN and CDR2 SVGIG (reference sequence). Deletions cut 1 base from V and 4 bases from J, with 11 bases between. The CDR3 totals 14 residues.

This chain joins TRBV6-5 and TRBJ2-1; TRBD2 agrees at 9 bases. The CDR3 has 15 amino acids. The germline CDR1 and CDR2 sequences are MNHEY and SVGAGI. The J segment lost 9 bases and the V segment lost 6 bases, leaving 12 bases of the junction unmatched. CDR3 nucleotides: TGTGCCAGCAGGGGAAGGGGTAGCGGGAGTTTTGAGCAGTTCTTC. Its translation is CASRGRGSGSFEQFF.

This clone came up once. J is TRBJ2-5 and V is TRBV27, with 10 nucleotides matching TRBD2. Germline V gives CDR1 MNHEY, CDR2 SMNVEV (reference sequence). The CDR3 extends over 14 amino acids. V lost 0 bases and J lost 5; bases outside the gene matches: 0. The CDR3 coding sequence is TGTGCCAGCAGTTTATCTAGCGGGAGGGAGACCCAGTACTTC. It codes for CASSLSSGRETQYF.

The V gene is TRBV10-3, the J gene TRBJ1-1; D call uncertain. The CDR3 is 15 residues long. The V gene's germline CDR1 is ENHRY and CDR2 SYGVKD. Trimming removed 0 bases at V and 3 bases at J, with 11 bases between. In nucleotides, the CDR3 is TGTGCCATCAGTGAGTCCCCGACAAAGGACACTGAAGCTTTCTTT. Translated: CAISESPTKDTEAFF.

J is TRBJ2-1 and V is TRBV2, with no clear D. The ends were cut back, 3 bases at V and 4 bases at J, with 1 base in the middle. This CDR3 contains 11 residues. The germline V gene encodes CDR1 SNHLY and CDR2 FYNNEI. The CDR3 loop is CASSDYNEQFF. As DNA, the CDR3 is TGTGCCAGCAGTGATTACAATGAGCAGTTCTTC.

The gene calls are TRBV5-4 and TRBJ2-7; 8 nucleotides line up with TRBD1. This CDR3 has 14 residues. After removal of 4 bases from V and 0 bases from J, the junction contained 3 bases not matched to a gene. CDR1 and CDR2 from the germline V gene are SGHNT and YYREEE (reference sequence). CDR3 nucleotide sequence: TGTGCCAGCAGCAGCACAGGGGGCTCCTACGAGCAGTACTTC. Translating gives CASSSTGGSYEQYF.

The V and J genes are TRBV9 and TRBJ2-5; tentatively, D is TRBD1 (6 bases). CDR1 is SGDLS, CDR2 YYNGEE, per germline. The CDR3 length is 14 residues. The germline V and J ends were trimmed by 3 bases and 4 bases, with 13 bases remaining between them. CDR3 in DNA: TGTGCCAGCAGCGCGGGCACAGGGTCAGAGACCCAGTACTTC. Translating it yields CASSAGTGSETQYF.

CDR3 in DNA: TGTGCCAGCAGCGCAACAGGGCGCTCTGGGGCCAACGTCCTGACTTTC. It specifies CASSATGRSGANVLTF. The V and J genes are TRBV5-6 and TRBJ2-6; D is perhaps TRBD1 (6 bases). This CDR3 comprises 16 residues. CDR1 is SGHDT and CDR2 is YYEEEE in the germline V gene. Trimming cost V 4 bases and J 0 bases, with 11 bases left between them.